One T cell receptor beta chain is described in this entry. Antigen: not known. RNA extraction was followed by reverse transcription into cDNA, which acted as the sequencing template. Data came from immunoSEQ multiplex PCR; TCRdb stores just in-frame clones and leaves some out. Seen here are about 130,000 clones, 45% to 60% observed once, and the top ten hold about 16%. This specimen comes from a study of CD8+ T cells in alopecia areata. Study-wide findings and caveats: Although TCR sharing was seen in mice, sharing across patients was less clear, possibly for HLA-related reasons. Scalp and blood samples kept many expanded lesional clones throughout tofacitinib.

CDR1 is SGDLS and CDR2 is YYNGEE in the germline V gene. The V gene lost 7 bases and the J gene lost 3 bases, with 20 bases spanning the gap. The CDR3 extends over 15 amino acids. Sample treatment: oral pan-JAK inhibitor, 5-10 mg twice daily. PBMCs yielded sorted CD4+ and CD8+ T cells. J is TRBJ2-7 and V is TRBV9, with a tentative D call TRBD1 (6 bases). This sequence originates from a human donor with alopecia areata. This material consisted of CD8+ T cells sorted from blood, taken at week 4, from a patient treated with tofacitinib. The CDR3 bases are TGTGCCAGCGCCCCTGGGCAGGGGATATACTACGAGCAGTACTTC. This gives the protein CASAPGQGIYYEQYF. The full variable domain, completed using reference TRBV9 and TRBJ2-7, is DSGVTQTPKHLITATGQRVTLRCSPRSGDLSVYWYQQSLDQGLQFLIQYYNGEERAKGNILERFSAQQFPDLHSELNLSSLELGDSALYFCASAPGQGIYYEQYFGPGTRLTVT.